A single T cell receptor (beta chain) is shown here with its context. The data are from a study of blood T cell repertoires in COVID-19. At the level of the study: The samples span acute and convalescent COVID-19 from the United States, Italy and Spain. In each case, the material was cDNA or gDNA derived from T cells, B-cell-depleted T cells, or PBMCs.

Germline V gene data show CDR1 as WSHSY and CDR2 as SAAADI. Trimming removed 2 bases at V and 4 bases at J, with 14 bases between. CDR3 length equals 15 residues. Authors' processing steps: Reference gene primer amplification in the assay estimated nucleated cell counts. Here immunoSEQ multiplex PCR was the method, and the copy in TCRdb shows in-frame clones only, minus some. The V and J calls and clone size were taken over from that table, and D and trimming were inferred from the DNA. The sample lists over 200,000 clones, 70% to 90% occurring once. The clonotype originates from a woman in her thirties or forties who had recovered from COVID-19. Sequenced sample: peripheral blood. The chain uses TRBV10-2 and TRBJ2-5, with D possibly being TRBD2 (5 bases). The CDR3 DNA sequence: TGCGCCAGCAGTGAGCCCCCCGGGGTCCGAGAGACCCAGTACTTC. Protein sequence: CASSEPPGVRETQYF.